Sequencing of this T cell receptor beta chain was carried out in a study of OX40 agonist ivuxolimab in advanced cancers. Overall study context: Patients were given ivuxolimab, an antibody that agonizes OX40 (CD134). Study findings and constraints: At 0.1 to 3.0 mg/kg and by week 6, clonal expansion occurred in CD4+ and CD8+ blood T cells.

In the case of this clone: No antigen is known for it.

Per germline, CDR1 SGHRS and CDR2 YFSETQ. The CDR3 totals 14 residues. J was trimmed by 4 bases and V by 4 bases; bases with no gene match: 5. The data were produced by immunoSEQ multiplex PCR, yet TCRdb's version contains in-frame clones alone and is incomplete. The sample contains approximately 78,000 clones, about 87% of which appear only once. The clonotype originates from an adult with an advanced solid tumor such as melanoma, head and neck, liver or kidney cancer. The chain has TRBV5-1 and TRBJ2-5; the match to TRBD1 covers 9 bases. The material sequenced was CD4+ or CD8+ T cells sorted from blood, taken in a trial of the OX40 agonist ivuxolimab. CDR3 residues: CASSEGTGSETQYF. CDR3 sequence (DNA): TGCGCCAGCAGCGAGGGGACAGGGTCAGAGACCCAGTACTTC. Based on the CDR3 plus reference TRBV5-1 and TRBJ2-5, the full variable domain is KAGVTQTPRYLIKTRGQQVTLSCSPISGHRSVSWYQQTPGQGLQFLFEYFSETQRNKGNFPGRFSGRQFSNSRSEMNVSTLELGDSALYLCASSEGTGSETQYFGPGTRLLVL.